These 8 T cell receptor beta chains were all obtained from the same sample, sequenced in a study of blood T cell repertoires in COVID-19. Using immunoSEQ multiplex PCR, the repertoire was profiled, and TCRdb retains in-frame clones only, with some absent. The sample comprises approximately 220,000 clones, approximately 86% of which are singletons, and roughly 4% rests with the top ten. The specimen sequenced was PBMCs or T cells enriched from blood (not recorded which). The receptor set was obtained from a woman in her 30s who had been exposed to COVID-19.

The V and J genes are TRBV12-5 and TRBJ2-1; D possibly corresponds to TRBD2 (5 bases). CDR1 is LGHNT, CDR2 FRNRAP, per germline. V dropped 0 bases and J dropped 3 bases, with 12 bases sitting between them. This CDR3 spans 16 amino acids. CDR3: CASGLVLPEVYNEQFF. The CDR3 bases are TGTGCTAGTGGTTTGGTACTCCCGGAGGTCTACAATGAGCAGTTCTTC.

This chain connects TRBV6-5 to TRBJ1-1; D might be TRBD1 (6 bases). The V end lost 2 bases, the J end lost 7 bases, and 8 bases lay between the germline ends. Germline V lookup: CDR1 MNHEY, CDR2 SVGAGI. This CDR3 is 12 amino acids long. The CDR3 sequence is CASSYGGYEAFF. The CDR3, as DNA: TGTGCCAGCAGTTACGGGGGCTATGAAGCTTTCTTT.

Here the CDR3 reads CASSWGVDEKLFF. CDR3 bases: TGCGCCAGCAGCTGGGGGGTCGATGAAAAACTGTTTTTT. The chain carries TRBV5-1 and TRBJ1-4; maybe TRBD1 (5 bases). Trimming pared 3 bases from V and 6 bases from J, leaving 9 bases between. The CDR3 extends over 13 amino acids. Per the germline V gene, CDR1 is SGHRS and CDR2 is YFSETQ.

Here the CDR3 reads CASSPALAGDVYEQYF. CDR3 sequence (DNA): TGTGCCAGCAGCCCCGCCCTAGCAGGGGATGTCTACGAGCAGTACTTC. The genes are TRBV28 and TRBJ2-7; D perhaps matches TRBD1 (6 bases). Germline V gives CDR1 MDHEN, CDR2 SYDVKM. This CDR3 spans 16 amino acids. V was trimmed by 6 bases and J by 3 bases, leaving 21 bases between them. Drawing the rest from reference TRBV28 and TRBJ2-7, the complete variable domain is DVKVTQSSRYLVKRTGEKVFLECVQDMDHENMFWYRQDPGLGLRLIYFSYDVKMKEKGDIPEGYSVSREKKERFSLILESASTNQTSMYLCASSPALAGDVYEQYFGPGTRLTVT.

The V gene is TRBV11-3, the J gene TRBJ1-4; D might be TRBD1 (6 bases). The V and J ends lost 4 bases and 11 bases respectively, with 17 bases between them. The germline gives CDR1 SGHNT, CDR2 YENEEA. The CDR3 consists of 14 residues. Written as DNA, the CDR3 is TGTGCCAGCAGCTCCCTTGGGGGGGCGCAGAAACTGTTTTTT. Translated: CASSSLGGAQKLFF.

The chain couples TRBV3-1 (or the pseudogene TRBV3-2) to TRBJ2-7; 7 bases fit TRBD2. The V gene end was trimmed by 4 bases and the J gene end by 0 bases; junction bases not matched to a gene: 12. CDR3 length: 17 residues. The germline V gene has CDR1 LGHDT and CDR2 YNNKEL (reference sequence). This chain's CDR3 is CASSRSISGPSSYEQYF. The CDR3 coding sequence is TGTGCCAGCAGCCGTTCAATTAGCGGGCCAAGCTCCTACGAGCAGTACTTC.

The genes are TRBV19 and TRBJ1-1; 12 bases are a match to TRBD1. The CDR3 extends over 17 amino acids. The V and J ends lost 9 bases and 5 bases, in that order; junction bases with no gene match: 16. Per germline, CDR1 LNHDA and CDR2 SQIVND (reference sequence). This CDR3 reads CASHRRRDRGLSTEAFF. The CDR3 nucleotides read TGTGCCAGCCATCGAAGGAGGGACAGGGGGCTAAGTACTGAAGCTTTCTTT.

V usage is TRBV5-5 and J usage is TRBJ2-2, with D possibly matching TRBD1 (6 bases). CDR1 and CDR2 from the germline V gene are SGHKS and YYEKEE (reference sequence). The CDR3 has 18 amino acids. V gave up 5 bases and J gave up 9 bases, with 29 bases separating them. CDR3 in DNA: TGTGCCAGCAGAGAAGATTCGTGGGGGCCCACCCTACGACGGGAGCTGTTTTTT. Translated, it gives CASREDSWGPTLRRELFF.